What follows are 20 T cell receptor beta chains derived from one specimen sequenced in a study of cytomegalovirus exposure and HLA in healthy donors. With 60 Vbeta and 13 Jbeta primers, the PCR was carried out. Sequencing was performed with immunoSEQ multiplex PCR; in TCRdb, only in-frame clones are kept and a portion is missing. The table records around 280,000 clones, about 90% of them present only once. Material: PBMCs. The receptors stem from a woman under 30 in good health and CMV-seronegative.

The chain is built from TRBV7-2 and TRBJ2-1, with D unresolved. The CDR3 contains 13 residues. The V end lost 1 base, the J end lost 9 bases, and 10 bases lay between the germline ends. CDR1 is SGHTA and CDR2 is FQGNSA in the germline V gene. In nucleotides, the CDR3 is TGTGCCAGCAGCTTAGGTAGCACCGTTGAGCAGTTCTTC. Protein sequence: CASSLGSTVEQFF.

This clone occurred once. The gene calls are TRBV6-1 and TRBJ1-2; D unresolved. The length of the CDR3 is 15 residues. V was clipped by 1 base and J by 7 bases, with 16 bases between them. CDR1 and CDR2 (germline): MNHNS, SASEGT. The CDR3 sequence is CASSEDSSLLGGYTF. CDR3 in DNA: TGTGCCAGCAGTGAAGACAGCTCGCTTTTAGGTGGCTACACCTTC.

V and J are TRBV7-3 and TRBJ2-2, with 9 bases fitting TRBD1. Trimming took 0 bases from V and 4 from J; bases not matched to a gene: 3. The CDR3 totals 16 residues. Per germline, CDR1 SGHTA and CDR2 FQGTGA. The CDR3 is CASSLTGTGITGELFF. Written as DNA, the CDR3 is TGTGCCAGCAGCTTAACCGGGACAGGGATCACCGGGGAGCTGTTTTTT.

This CDR3 is CATSRDPIAGTNEKLFF. The CDR3 DNA is TGTGCCACCAGCAGAGATCCTATCGCGGGAACTAATGAAAAACTGTTTTTT. The chain joins TRBV15 to TRBJ1-4; D is unresolved. The CDR3 length is 17 residues. Germline CDR1 reads LNHNV; CDR2 reads YYDKDF (reference sequence). V lost 0 bases, J lost 1 base, and 12 bases lay in between.

This chain uses TRBV4-1 with TRBJ1-2, with D possibly being TRBD1 (5 bases). In germline, CDR1 is MGHRA, CDR2 YSYEKL. This CDR3 region has 15 residues. V lost 4 bases and J lost 7, with 19 bases in between. This CDR3 is CASSRGTRGESGYTF. CDR3 sequence (DNA): TGCGCCAGCAGCCGGGGAACTCGGGGGGAAAGTGGCTACACCTTC.

The genes are TRBV2 and TRBJ1-4; D is uncertain. V lost 6 bases and J lost 4, with 12 bases in between. CDR3 length: 14 amino acids. Germline CDR1 and CDR2: SNHLY and FYNNEI. The CDR3 region is CASRAATLNEKLFF. CDR3 coding DNA: TGTGCCAGCAGGGCTGCGACTCTTAATGAAAAACTGTTTTTT.

This clone was recorded once. The germline gene is not matched at one end of the junction; a read error may be the cause. Other DNA sequences within the sample encode an identical CDR3. The chain combines TRBV11-2 with TRBJ1-2; a possible D gene is TRBD1 (5 bases). There are 13 residues in the CDR3. Germline CDR1 SGHAT, CDR2 FQNNGV. The DNA of the CDR3 is TGTGCCAGCAGCTTAGGGGCTCTCTGGGGCTACACTTTC. The encoded protein is CASSLGALWGYTF. The full variable domain, its missing parts supplied by reference TRBV11-2 and TRBJ1-2, is EAGVAQSPRYKIIEKRQSVAFWCNPISGHATLYWYQQILGQGPKLLIQFQNNGVVDDSQLPKDRFSAERLKGVDSTLKIQPAKLEDSAVYLCASSLGALWGYTFGSGTRLTVV.

This chain connects TRBV5-6 to TRBJ2-7; 9 positions match TRBD1. This CDR3 has 15 amino acids. Germline V CDR1 and CDR2: SGHDT, YYEEEE. V gave up 0 bases and J gave up 13 bases; unmatched junction bases: 14. CDR3 in amino acids: CASSLGTGVGGSVYF. The CDR3 coding sequence is TGTGCCAGCAGCTTGGGGACAGGGGTAGGGGGCTCGGTCTACTTC.

The V call is TRBV12-5, the J call TRBJ2-4, with 7 bases aligning to TRBD2. Germline V gene data show CDR1 as LGHNT and CDR2 as FRNRAP. Trimming cost V 0 bases and J 3 bases; bases outside gene matches: 8. The CDR3 consists of 17 residues. The CDR3 DNA reads TGTGCTAGTGGTTTGGTTAGGGGAGGGTACGGCAAAAACATTCAGTACTTC. Protein: CASGLVRGGYGKNIQYF.

V is TRBV27 and J is TRBJ1-1, with 12 bases fitting TRBD1. Germline CDR1 and CDR2: MNHEY and SMNVEV (reference sequence). The CDR3 sequence is 15 residues long. V lost 5 bases to trimming and J lost 3 bases; unmatched junction nucleotides: 4. The CDR3 DNA reads TGTGCCAGCAGTGCCAGGGACAGGGGGCACACTGAAGCTTTCTTT. It yields the protein CASSARDRGHTEAFF.

This CDR3 reads CASSDRGPGTNEKLFF. The CDR3 DNA reads TGTGCCAGTAGTGACAGGGGGCCCGGAACTAATGAAAAACTGTTTTTT. The V gene is TRBV19, the J gene TRBJ1-4, with 10 bases fitting TRBD1. V lost 5 bases to trimming and J lost 1 base; unmatched junction nucleotides: 4. The CDR3 is made up of 16 amino acids. Per the germline V gene, CDR1 is LNHDA and CDR2 is SQIVND (reference sequence).

V gene TRBV12-5 combines with J gene TRBJ2-7, with D maybe TRBD1 (5 bases). The CDR3 totals 17 residues. Trimming took 0 bases from V and 3 from J, leaving 18 bases between them. Germline loops: CDR1 LGHNT, CDR2 FRNRAP. The CDR3 nucleotides read TGTGCTAGTGGTTTGGTACTTATAGGCAGGGCGGACTACGAGCAGTACTTC. It codes for CASGLVLIGRADYEQYF.

The J gene is TRBJ1-1, the V gene TRBV6-5, with D possibly being TRBD1 (6 bases). The CDR3 sequence is 13 residues long. Between the trimmed V and J ends, which lost 5 bases and 8 bases, there was a span of 15 bases. Germline lookup yields CDR1 MNHEY and CDR2 SVGAGI. CDR3 sequence reads: CASSNLGGQEAFF. The CDR3 DNA sequence: TGTGCCAGCAGTAACCTCGGGGGGCAGGAAGCTTTCTTT.

This rearrangement joins TRBV13 to TRBJ2-7; TRBD2 is a possible D gene (7 bases). CDR1 is PRHDT and CDR2 is FYEKMQ in the germline V gene (reference sequence). The CDR3 sequence is 15 residues long. Trimming stripped 5 bases from V and 0 bases from J, with 14 bases between. This CDR3 reads CASSPFRGASYEQYF. CDR3 bases: TGTGCCAGCAGCCCCTTCCGGGGGGCCTCCTACGAGCAGTACTTC.

This chain uses TRBV6-5 with TRBJ1-6, with D maybe TRBD1 (6 bases). V was trimmed by 9 bases and J by 7 bases, leaving 19 bases between them. The CDR3 is made up of 15 amino acids. Germline V gives CDR1 MNHEY, CDR2 SVGAGI. The CDR3 bases are TGTGCCAGTTCCTCACGGACAGCCGAAAATTCACCCCTCCACTTT. Translating gives CASSSRTAENSPLHF.

V and J are TRBV11-2 and TRBJ2-1; possibly TRBD2 for D (5 bases). CDR1 is SGHAT and CDR2 is FQNNGV in the germline V gene. The CDR3 contains 13 residues. Between the trimmed V and J ends, which lost 0 bases and 8 bases, there was a span of 8 bases. This CDR3 is CASSLDRGYEQFF. In DNA form, the CDR3 reads TGTGCCAGCAGCTTAGATCGCGGGTATGAGCAGTTCTTC. The variable domain in full, with the rest retrieved from reference TRBV11-2 and TRBJ2-1, is EAGVAQSPRYKIIEKRQSVAFWCNPISGHATLYWYQQILGQGPKLLIQFQNNGVVDDSQLPKDRFSAERLKGVDSTLKIQPAKLEDSAVYLCASSLDRGYEQFFGPGTRLTVL.

CDR3 nucleotides: TGTGCCAGTAGTATAGTGGGGGGGGATGGCTACACCTTC. The encoded protein is CASSIVGGDGYTF. The genes are TRBV19 and TRBJ1-2; possible D gene TRBD1, 5 bases. Trimming removed 1 base at V and 6 bases at J, with 9 bases between. Looked up from germline, CDR1 is LNHDA and CDR2 is SQIVND (reference sequence). The CDR3 is 13 residues long.

The gene calls are TRBV11-2 and TRBJ2-5; 7 bases fit TRBD1. V gave up 5 bases and J gave up 2 bases; unmatched junction bases: 11. Germline-derived CDR1 and CDR2 are SGHAT and FQNNGV. The CDR3 loop spans 16 amino acids. CDR3 amino acids: CASSHEKTGPQETQYF. The CDR3 DNA is TGTGCCAGCAGCCACGAAAAGACAGGGCCTCAAGAGACCCAGTACTTC. The entire variable domain, with the rest obtained from reference TRBV11-2 and TRBJ2-5, is as follows: EAGVAQSPRYKIIEKRQSVAFWCNPISGHATLYWYQQILGQGPKLLIQFQNNGVVDDSQLPKDRFSAERLKGVDSTLKIQPAKLEDSAVYLCASSHEKTGPQETQYFGPGTRLLVL.

The CDR3 sequence: CASSSPSAGLSYEQYF. CDR3 DNA: TGTGCCAGCAGCTCACCCTCGGCAGGTCTCTCCTACGAGCAGTACTTC. This chain uses TRBV11-2 with TRBJ2-7; D is uncertain. CDR1 and CDR2 from the germline V gene are SGHAT and FQNNGV. V dropped 4 bases and J dropped 0 bases, with 16 bases sitting between them. The CDR3 contains 16 residues.

The J gene is TRBJ1-5, the V gene TRBV5-1; 11 bases are a match to TRBD1. The J segment lost 5 bases and the V segment lost 0 bases, leaving 4 bases of the junction unmatched. This CDR3 has 16 residues. From germline, CDR1 is SGHRS and CDR2 YFSETQ. The CDR3 nucleotides are TGCGCCAGCAGCTTGGGGACAGGGGGCTATCATCAGCCCCAGCATTTT. Translation gives CASSLGTGGYHQPQHF.